These T cell receptor beta chains were read from a single sample in a study of shared clonotypes between healthy human individuals. Only in-frame clones appear in the TCRdb table, and some are missing; sequencing was by immunoSEQ multiplex PCR. The data hold around 1,100,000 clones, with about 80% observed a single time. Input material: memory CD4+ T cells from PBMCs. Receptors originate from a man younger than 30 in good health. Some clones in this sample may be carry-over from other donors' samples. Both conserved end residues are part of each CDR3. D genes are given only for firm matches. The size entry is marked missing in some rows and otherwise reads once, few, many or a size class.

TRBJ1-5 NA NA TRBV6-1 CASREDYSNQPQHF TGTGCCAGCAGAGAAGATTATAGCAATCAGCCCCAGCATTTT
TRBJ1-3 TRBD1 NA TRBV6-5 CASSLRDSGNTIYF TGTGCCAGCAGCCTCCGGGACAGTGGAAACACCATATATTTT
TRBJ2-1 NA NA TRBV7-2 CASSSYRHPPVGEQFF TGTGCCAGCAGCTCCTACCGACACCCGCCGGTCGGTGAGCAGTTCTTC
TRBJ1-4 TRBD1 NA TRBV6-6 CASSYQGAGTNEKLFF TGTGCCAGCAGTTACCAGGGGGCGGGTACTAATGAAAAACTGTTTTTT
TRBJ2-3 NA NA TRBV6-1 CASSGASGGIRDTQYF TGTGCCAGCAGTGGAGCTTCTGGGGGGATCCGAGATACGCAGTATTTT
TRBJ2-7 NA few TRBV10-1 CASTRTRCSIYEQYF TGCGCCAGCACCAGGACAAGGTGTTCAATTTACGAGCAGTACTTC
TRBJ2-7 NA NA TRBV5-6 CASSLDGSSYEQYF TGTGCCAGCAGCCTGGACGGGAGCTCCTACGAGCAGTACTTC
TRBJ2-7 NA NA TRBV5-1 CASSLVGSYEQYF TGCGCCAGCAGCTTGGTCGGCTCCTACGAGCAGTACTTC
TRBJ2-7 TRBD2 NA TRBV11-2 CASSFLAGEGYEQYF TGTGCCAGCAGCTTCCTAGCGGGAGAGGGCTACGAGCAGTACTTC
TRBJ2-5 NA NA TRBV7-9 CASSLRAGRETQYF TGTGCCAGCAGCTTAAGGGCAGGGAGGGAGACCCAGTACTTC
TRBJ2-3 NA NA TRBV28 CASSSTLDTQYF TGTGCCAGCAGTTCAACTTTAGATACGCAGTATTTT